The sequence of this TCR beta chain was determined in a study of blood T cell repertoires in COVID-19. As for the study in general: Sites across the United States, Italy and Spain contributed samples from acute and convalescent COVID-19. The cDNA or gDNA used as material had been derived from T cells, B-cell-depleted T cells, or PBMCs.

Authors' processing steps: The authors estimated nucleated cell counts from reference gene primer amplification. TCRdb keeps only in-frame clones here, not all; method: immunoSEQ multiplex PCR. That table is the source of V, J and clone size, and D and trimming were worked out from the DNA. This sample has fewer than 300,000 clones, with around 82% found just once. This TCR was recovered from a human donor in a cohort sampled during active COVID-19. The sample comprised peripheral blood.

Written as DNA, the CDR3 is TGTGCCAGCAGCCCAACGGGGGGGAGCTATGGCTACACCTTC. Protein: CASSPTGGSYGYTF. The rearrangement joins TRBV7-9 to TRBJ1-2, with D possibly being TRBD1 (5 bases). CDR1 is SEHNR and CDR2 is FQNEAQ in the germline V gene (reference sequence). The CDR3 has 14 residues. The V gene lost 5 bases and the J gene lost 4 bases, with 14 bases spanning the gap.